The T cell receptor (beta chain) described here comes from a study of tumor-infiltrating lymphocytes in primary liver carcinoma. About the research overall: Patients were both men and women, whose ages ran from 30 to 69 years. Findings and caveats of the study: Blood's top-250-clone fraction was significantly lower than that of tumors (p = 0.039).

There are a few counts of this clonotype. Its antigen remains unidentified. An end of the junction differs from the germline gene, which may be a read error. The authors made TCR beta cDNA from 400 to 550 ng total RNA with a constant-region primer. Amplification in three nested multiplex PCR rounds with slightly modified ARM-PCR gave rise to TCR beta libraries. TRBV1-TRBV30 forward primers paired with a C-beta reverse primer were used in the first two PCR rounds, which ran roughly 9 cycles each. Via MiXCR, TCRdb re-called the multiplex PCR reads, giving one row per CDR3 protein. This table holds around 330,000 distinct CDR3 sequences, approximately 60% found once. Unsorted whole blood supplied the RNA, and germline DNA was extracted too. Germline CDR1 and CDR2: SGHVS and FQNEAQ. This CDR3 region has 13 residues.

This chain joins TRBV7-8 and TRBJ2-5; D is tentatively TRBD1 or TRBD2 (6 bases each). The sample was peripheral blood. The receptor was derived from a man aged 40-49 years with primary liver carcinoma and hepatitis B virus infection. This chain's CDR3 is CASNLEEGGTQYF. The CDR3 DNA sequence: TGTGCTAGCAACCTAGAGGAGGGGGGGACCCAGTACTTC. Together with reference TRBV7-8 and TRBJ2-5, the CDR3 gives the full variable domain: GAGVSQSPRYKVAKRGQDVALRCDPISGHVSLFWYQQALGQGPEFLTYFQNEAQLDKSGLPSDRFFAERPEGSVSTLKIQRTQQEDSAVYLCASNLEEGGTQYFGPGTRLLVL.